Below are 14 T cell receptor beta chains sequenced from a single sample in a study of T cell repertoires in cytomegalovirus infection. These receptors are not linked to any known antigen. TCRdb re-analysed the reads in MiXCR, keeping a single row per CDR3 protein. The data contain a few hundred thousand distinct CDR3 sequences, roughly 43% of them seen just once; the ten biggest clones take up 40% to 60%. Source: cultured PBMCs, taken from culture after CMV antigen stimulation. These receptors were collected from a human donor in good health (CMV status not recorded). Some clones in this sample may be carry-over from other donors' samples.

V gene TRBV7-9 combines with J gene TRBJ2-1; 10 nucleotides line up with TRBD2. With 5 bases clipped from V and 7 bases from J, the junction kept 5 bases outside the gene matches. This CDR3 comprises 14 residues. Germline assignment: CDR1 SEHNR and CDR2 FQNEAQ (reference sequence). This chain's CDR3 is CASSMVAGGNEQFF. CDR3 DNA sequence: TGTGCCAGCAGCATGGTAGCGGGAGGAAATGAGCAGTTCTTC.

The CDR3 DNA reads as TGTGCCAGCAGCTTACTACAGGGATTACCTGAAGCTTTCTTT. Its protein product is CASSLLQGLPEAFF. The chain has TRBV7-4 and TRBJ1-1; D perhaps matches TRBD1 (6 bases). Germline V gene lookup returns CDR1 SGHVT and CDR2 SQSDAQ. The V and J ends lost 2 bases and 6 bases respectively, with 13 bases between them. The CDR3 length is 14 residues.

The J gene is TRBJ1-1, the V gene TRBV6-1; unclear D gene. Trimming removed 2 bases at V and 3 bases at J, with 7 bases between. CDR3 length: 13 residues. The germline gives CDR1 MNHNS, CDR2 SASEGT. CDR3 region: CASSERRDTEAFF. The DNA for the CDR3 is TGTGCCAGCAGTGAAAGGAGGGACACTGAAGCTTTCTTT.

J is TRBJ2-3 and V is TRBV6-2 or TRBV6-3; TRBD2 is a possible D gene (6 bases). V shed 7 bases and J shed 2 bases, with 10 bases lying between them. CDR3 length: 13 amino acids. Per the germline V gene, CDR1 is MNHEY and CDR2 is SVGEGT. CDR3 sequence: CASIGTYTDTQYF. CDR3 nucleotide sequence: TGTGCCAGCATAGGGACTTACACAGATACGCAGTATTTT.

This clonotype was seen once. V usage is TRBV14 and J usage is TRBJ1-6; D is ambiguous. The germline V gene encodes CDR1 SGHDN and CDR2 FVKESK. V was clipped by 4 bases and J by 10 bases, with 11 bases between them. This CDR3 has 13 amino acids. Here the CDR3 reads CASSPDLRSPLHF. The CDR3 coding sequence is TGTGCCAGCAGCCCAGACCTCCGGTCACCCCTCCACTTT.

This chain uses TRBV12-3 or TRBV12-4 with TRBJ2-2; D is possibly TRBD1 (6 bases). This CDR3 has 14 residues. V shed 8 bases and J shed 1 base, with 11 bases lying between them. This CDR3 is CASGDRQNTGELFF. The CDR3, as DNA: TGTGCCAGCGGCGACAGGCAGAACACCGGGGAGCTGTTTTTT.

This clonotype was detected only a few times. The chain recombines TRBV12-5 with TRBJ1-2; perhaps TRBD1 as D (6 bases). V lost 1 base to trimming and J lost 8 bases, with 23 bases between them. CDR1 and CDR2 (germline): LGHNT, FRNRAP. This CDR3 region has 17 residues. CDR3 sequence reads: CASGLGRFAGGLEGYTF. CDR3 DNA: TGTGCTAGTGGTTTGGGCCGATTCGCTGGGGGGCTCGAGGGCTACACCTTC.

This chain links TRBV7-2 with TRBJ2-1; D is unclear. Germline loops: CDR1 SGHTA, CDR2 FQGNSA. There are 13 residues in the CDR3. V shed 3 bases and J shed 3 bases, with 6 bases lying between them. The CDR3 DNA reads as TGTGCCAGCAGCTTCGGCAACTACAATGAGCAGTTCTTC. Its translation: CASSFGNYNEQFF.

In its sample, this clonotype was seen a few times. This chain joins TRBV5-4 and TRBJ1-2, with D possibly TRBD1 on 5 matching bases. Per the germline V gene, CDR1 is SGHNT and CDR2 is YYREEE (reference sequence). This CDR3 has 12 amino acids. V dropped 5 bases and J dropped 7 bases, with 12 bases sitting between them. In nucleotides, the CDR3 is TGTGCCAGCAGTGGGGCTAGACGTGGCTACACCTTC. This codes for CASSGARRGYTF.

This chain joins TRBV2 and TRBJ2-1, with 8 nucleotides matching TRBD2. Germline V gives CDR1 SNHLY, CDR2 FYNNEI. The CDR3 extends over 16 amino acids. V shed 1 base, J shed 0 bases, and the junction held 2 bases outside the gene matches. The DNA of the CDR3 is TGTGCCAGCAGTGAAGGAAGCGGGAGCTCCTACAATGAGCAGTTCTTC. Its translation: CASSEGSGSSYNEQFF.

This chain joins TRBV19 and TRBJ1-1; D possibly corresponds to TRBD1 (6 bases). The CDR3 runs to 14 residues. Per germline, CDR1 LNHDA and CDR2 SQIVND (reference sequence). Trimming removed 7 bases from V and 4 bases from J, with 16 bases in between. This chain's CDR3 is CASKFSGDRTEAFF. In nucleotides, the CDR3 is TGTGCCAGTAAGTTTTCAGGGGATCGCACTGAAGCTTTCTTT.

V gene TRBV12-5 combines with J gene TRBJ2-1; D is perhaps TRBD2 (6 bases). The CDR3 contains 15 residues. The ends were cut back, 7 bases at V and 8 bases at J, with 21 bases in the middle. In germline, CDR1 is LGHNT, CDR2 FRNRAP. CDR3: CASVRLASGTDEQFF. The CDR3 nucleotides read TGTGCTAGTGTCCGCCTAGCGTCAGGGACGGATGAGCAGTTCTTC.

The CDR3 here is CASSLGEGNTEAFF. The DNA of the CDR3 is TGTGCCAGCAGCTTAGGGGAAGGGAACACTGAAGCTTTCTTT. The genes are TRBV7-6 and TRBJ1-1; D not resolved. Looked up from germline, CDR1 is SGHVS and CDR2 is FNYEAQ. CDR3 length equals 14 residues. The V end lost 1 base, the J end lost 1 base, and 7 bases lay between the germline ends.

The rearrangement links TRBV2 to TRBJ2-2, with D perhaps assigned TRBD1 or TRBD2 (5 bases each). Trimming stripped 4 bases from V and 0 bases from J, with 15 bases between. This CDR3 spans 17 amino acids. CDR1 is SNHLY and CDR2 is FYNNEI in the germline V gene. CDR3 sequence reads: CASSVGPSGPNTGELFF. The DNA for the CDR3 is TGTGCCAGCAGTGTGGGGCCGAGCGGTCCGAACACCGGGGAGCTGTTTTTT.